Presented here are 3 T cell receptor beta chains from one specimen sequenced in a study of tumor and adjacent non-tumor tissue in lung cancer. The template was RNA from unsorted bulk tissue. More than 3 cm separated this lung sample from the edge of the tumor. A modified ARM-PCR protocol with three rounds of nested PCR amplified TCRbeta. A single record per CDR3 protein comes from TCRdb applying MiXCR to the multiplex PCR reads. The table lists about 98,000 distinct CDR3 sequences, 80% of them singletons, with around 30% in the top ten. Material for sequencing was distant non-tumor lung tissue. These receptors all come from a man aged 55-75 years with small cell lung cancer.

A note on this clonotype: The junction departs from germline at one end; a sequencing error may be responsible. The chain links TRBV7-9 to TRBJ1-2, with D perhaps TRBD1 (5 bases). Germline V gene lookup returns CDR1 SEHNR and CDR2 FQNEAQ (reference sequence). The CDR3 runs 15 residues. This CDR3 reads CASSFSGTLLYGYTF. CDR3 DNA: TGTGCCAGCAGCTTTAGTGGGACTCTCCTCTATGGCTACACTTTC.

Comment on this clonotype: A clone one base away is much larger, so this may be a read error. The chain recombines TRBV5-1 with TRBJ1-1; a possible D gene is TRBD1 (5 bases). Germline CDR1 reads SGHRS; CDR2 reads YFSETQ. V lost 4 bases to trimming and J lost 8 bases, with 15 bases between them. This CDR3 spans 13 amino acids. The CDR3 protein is CASSPGVGDEAFF. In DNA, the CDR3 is TGCGCCAGCAGCCCTGGTGTAGGGGACGAAGCTTTCTTT.

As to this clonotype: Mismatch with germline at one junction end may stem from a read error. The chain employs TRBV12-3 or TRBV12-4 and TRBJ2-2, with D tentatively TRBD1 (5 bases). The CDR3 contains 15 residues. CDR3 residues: CANSFSETDSGELFF. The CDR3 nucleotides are TGTGCCAACAGTTTCTCTGAGACAGACAGCGGGGAGCTGTTTTTT.